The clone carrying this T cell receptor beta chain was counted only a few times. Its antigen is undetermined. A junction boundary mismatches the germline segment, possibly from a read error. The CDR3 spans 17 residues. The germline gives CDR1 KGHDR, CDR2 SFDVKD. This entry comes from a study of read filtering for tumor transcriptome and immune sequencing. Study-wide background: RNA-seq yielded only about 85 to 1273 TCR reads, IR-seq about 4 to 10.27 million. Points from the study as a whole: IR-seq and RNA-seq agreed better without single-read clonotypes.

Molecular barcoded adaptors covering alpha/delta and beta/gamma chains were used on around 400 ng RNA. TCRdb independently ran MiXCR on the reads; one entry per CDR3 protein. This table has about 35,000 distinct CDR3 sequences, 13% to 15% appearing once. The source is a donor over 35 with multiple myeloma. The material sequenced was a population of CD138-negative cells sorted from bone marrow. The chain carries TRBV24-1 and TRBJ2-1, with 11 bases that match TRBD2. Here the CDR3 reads CATSDILAGGSYNGQFF. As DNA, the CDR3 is TGTGCCACCAGTGATATCCTAGCGGGAGGCTCCTACAATGGGCAGTTCTTC.